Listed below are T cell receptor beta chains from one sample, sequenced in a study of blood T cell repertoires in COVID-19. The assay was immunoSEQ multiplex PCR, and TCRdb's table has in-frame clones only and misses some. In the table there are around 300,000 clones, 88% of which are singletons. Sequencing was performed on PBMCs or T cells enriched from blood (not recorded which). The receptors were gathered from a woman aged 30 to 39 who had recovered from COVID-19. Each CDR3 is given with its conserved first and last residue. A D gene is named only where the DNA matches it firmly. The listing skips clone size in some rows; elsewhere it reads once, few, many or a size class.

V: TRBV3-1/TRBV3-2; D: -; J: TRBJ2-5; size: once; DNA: TGTGCCAGCACCCTACCTGGCGGACAAGAGACCCAGTACTTC; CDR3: CASTLPGGQETQYF
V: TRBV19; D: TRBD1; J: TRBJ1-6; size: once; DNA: TGTGCCAGTAGTATATACAGGGGGCAAAGCTCCTATAATTCACCCCTCCACTTT; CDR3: CASSIYRGQSSYNSPLHF
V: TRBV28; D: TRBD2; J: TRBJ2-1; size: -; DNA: TGTGCCAGCAGTTGGTTTCTTCGACTAGCGGGAGAACCAAACTACAATGAGCAGTTCTTC; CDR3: CASSWFLRLAGEPNYNEQFF
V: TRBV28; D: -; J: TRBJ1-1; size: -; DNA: TGTGCCAGCAGTTTATCGGGTGCAGGGGCTTTCTTT; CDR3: CASSLSGAGAFF
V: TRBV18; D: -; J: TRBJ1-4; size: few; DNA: TGTGCCAGCTCGCGGACGCCGGGAGCTAATGAAAAACTGTTTTTT; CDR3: CASSRTPGANEKLFF
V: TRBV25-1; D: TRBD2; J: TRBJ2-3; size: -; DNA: TGTGCCACCCGGACTAGCGGCACAGATACGCAGTATTTT; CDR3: CATRTSGTDTQYF
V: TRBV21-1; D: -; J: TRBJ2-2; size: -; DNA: TGTGCCAGCAGCCCCGACTTAAGGACAGAGGGACCCACCGGGGAGCTGTTTTTT; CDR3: CASSPDLRTEGPTGELFF
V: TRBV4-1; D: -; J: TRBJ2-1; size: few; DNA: TGCGCCAGCAGCCAAGATGGGGACGGGACTCTATACAATGAGCAGTTCTTC; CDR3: CASSQDGDGTLYNEQFF
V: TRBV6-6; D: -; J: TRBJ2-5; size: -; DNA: TGTGCCAGCAGTCGGGGGTGGGGGGTCGAGACCCAGTACTTC; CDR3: CASSRGWGVETQYF
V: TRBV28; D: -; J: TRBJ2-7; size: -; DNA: TGTGCCAGCAGCCCAGACGACAGCTCCTACGAGCAGTACTTC; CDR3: CASSPDDSSYEQYF
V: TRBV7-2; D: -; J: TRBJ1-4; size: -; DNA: TGTGCCAGCAGCATTAGTACAAGGGTAGGGGCAGGGGAAAAACTGTTTTTT; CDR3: CASSISTRVGAGEKLFF
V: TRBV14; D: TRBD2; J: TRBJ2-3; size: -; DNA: TGTGCCAGCAGCCAAGTTAGCGGGAGCACAGATACGCAGTATTTT; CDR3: CASSQVSGSTDTQYF
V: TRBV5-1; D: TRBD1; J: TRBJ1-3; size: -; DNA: TGCGCCAGCAGCAGCGGGACAGGGGGCCTTCTTTCTGGAAACACCATATATTTT; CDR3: CASSSGTGGLLSGNTIYF
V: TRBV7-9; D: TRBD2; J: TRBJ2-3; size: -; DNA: TGTGCCAGCAGCTTAGCTAGCGGGAGGGCAGATACGCAGTATTTT; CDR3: CASSLASGRADTQYF
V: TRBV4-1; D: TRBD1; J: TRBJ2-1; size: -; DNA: TGCGCCAGCAGCCGACTAACGACAGGGGGAAGGGTCAATGAGCAGTTCTTC; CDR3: CASSRLTTGGRVNEQFF
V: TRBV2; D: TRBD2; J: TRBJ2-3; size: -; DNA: TGTGCCAGCGGCCTAGCGGGTACCACAGATACGCAGTATTTT; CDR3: CASGLAGTTDTQYF
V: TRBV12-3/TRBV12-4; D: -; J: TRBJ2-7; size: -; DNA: TGTGCCAGCAGTCCACTTTTGAGGGACGAGCAGTACTTC; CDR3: CASSPLLRDEQYF
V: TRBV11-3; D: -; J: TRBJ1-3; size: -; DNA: TGTGCCAGCAGCACTTTAGCGGGAAACACCATATATTTT; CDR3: CASSTLAGNTIYF
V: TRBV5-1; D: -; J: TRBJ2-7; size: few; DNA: TGCGCCAGCAGCCCTACAGGGTCCGTATGGGACGAGCAGTACTTC; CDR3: CASSPTGSVWDEQYF
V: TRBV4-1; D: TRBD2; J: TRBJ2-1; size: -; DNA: TGCGCCAGCAGCCACCCGGGACTAGCGGGGGGCACCTACAATGAGCAGTTCTTC; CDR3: CASSHPGLAGGTYNEQFF
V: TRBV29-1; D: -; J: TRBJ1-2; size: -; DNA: TGCAGCGTTGTACCGCAGGGCGATGGCTACACCTTC; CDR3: CSVVPQGDGYTF
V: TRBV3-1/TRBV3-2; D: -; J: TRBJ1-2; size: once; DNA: TGTGCCAGCAGCCCCCTTATGGAGATCAACTATGGCTACACCTTC; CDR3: CASSPLMEINYGYTF
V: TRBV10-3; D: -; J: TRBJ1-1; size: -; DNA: TGTGCCAGCCTGACAAGCATGAACACTGAAGCTTTCTTT; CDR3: CASLTSMNTEAFF